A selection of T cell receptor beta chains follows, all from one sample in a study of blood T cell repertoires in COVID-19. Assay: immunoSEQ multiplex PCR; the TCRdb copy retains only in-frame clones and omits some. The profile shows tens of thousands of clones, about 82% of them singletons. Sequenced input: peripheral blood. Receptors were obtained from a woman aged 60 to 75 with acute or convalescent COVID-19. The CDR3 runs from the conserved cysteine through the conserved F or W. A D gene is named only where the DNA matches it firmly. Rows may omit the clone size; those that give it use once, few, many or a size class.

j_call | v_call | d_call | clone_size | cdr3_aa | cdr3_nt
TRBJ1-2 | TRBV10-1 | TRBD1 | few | CASSEIGDRGQHTF | TGCGCCAGCAGTGAAATTGGGGACAGGGGGCAACACACCTTC
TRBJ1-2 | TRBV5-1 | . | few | CASSLAVQSVYGYTF | TGCGCCAGCAGCTTGGCTGTCCAATCGGTTTATGGCTACACCTTC
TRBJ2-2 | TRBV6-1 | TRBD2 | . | CASSAGTSAAAGELFF | TGTGCCAGCAGTGCTGGGACTAGCGCTGCCGCCGGGGAGCTGTTTTTT
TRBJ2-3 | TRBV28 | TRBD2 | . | CASPRFRSGGTDTQYF | TGTGCCAGCCCACGTTTTCGGAGCGGGGGAACAGATACGCAGTATTTT
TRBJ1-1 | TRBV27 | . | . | CASSNLYGENTEAFF | TGTGCCAGCAGTAACCTGTACGGGGAGAACACTGAAGCTTTCTTT
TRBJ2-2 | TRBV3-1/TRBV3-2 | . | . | CASSQDYGQGYTGELFF | TGTGCCAGCAGCCAAGATTATGGGCAGGGGTACACCGGGGAGCTGTTTTTT
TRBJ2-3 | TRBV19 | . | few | CASRRQPWGTDTQYF | TGTGCCAGTAGAAGACAGCCCTGGGGCACAGATACGCAGTATTTT
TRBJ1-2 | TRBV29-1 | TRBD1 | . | CSVGQGGYGYTF | TGCAGCGTTGGACAGGGGGGCTATGGCTACACCTTC
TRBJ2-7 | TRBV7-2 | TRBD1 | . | CASSSTGGSVYEQYF | TGTGCCAGCAGCTCAACAGGGGGTTCTGTCTACGAGCAGTACTTC
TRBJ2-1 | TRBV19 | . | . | CASSIQTYNEQFF | TGTGCCAGTAGTATACAAACCTACAATGAGCAGTTCTTC
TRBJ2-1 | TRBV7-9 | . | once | CASSYDYVGNEQFF | TGTGCCAGCAGCTACGACTATGTCGGCAATGAGCAGTTCTTC
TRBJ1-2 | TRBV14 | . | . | CASSPGFRYGYTF | TGTGCCAGCAGCCCCGGGTTCCGCTATGGCTACACCTTC
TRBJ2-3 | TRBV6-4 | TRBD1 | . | CASSDSPGGGTDTQYF | TGTGCCAGCAGTGACTCTCCAGGGGGCGGCACAGATACGCAGTATTTT
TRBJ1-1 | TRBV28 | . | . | CASSRGREAFF | TGTGCCAGCAGTCGGGGGAGAGAAGCTTTCTTT
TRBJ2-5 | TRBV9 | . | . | CASSVGTAFQETQYF | TGTGCCAGCAGCGTAGGGACAGCCTTCCAAGAGACCCAGTACTTC
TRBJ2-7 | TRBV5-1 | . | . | CASSSTGRGNYEQYF | TGCGCCAGCAGCTCAACAGGGAGGGGGAATTACGAGCAGTACTTC
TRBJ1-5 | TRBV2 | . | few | CASSERGGNQPQHF | TGTGCCAGCAGTGAAAGGGGGGGGAATCAGCCCCAGCATTTT
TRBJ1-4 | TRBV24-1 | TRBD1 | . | CATSDLQWATFTDRGYYEKLFF | TGTGCCACCAGTGATTTGCAGTGGGCAACATTTACCGACAGGGGGTACTATGAAAAACTGTTTTTT
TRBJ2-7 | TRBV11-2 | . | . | CASSPVYEQYF | TGTGCCAGCAGCCCGGTCTACGAGCAGTACTTC
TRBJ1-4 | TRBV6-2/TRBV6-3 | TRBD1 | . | CASSRGQGSQIREKLFF | TGTGCCAGCAGCCGAGGACAGGGGTCACAAATCCGTGAGAAACTGTTTTTT
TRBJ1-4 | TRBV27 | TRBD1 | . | CASSLRRQGKGKLFF | TGTGCCAGCAGTTTACGAAGACAGGGAAAGGGAAAACTGTTTTTT
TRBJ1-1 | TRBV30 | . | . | CAWSVTGWTEAFF | TGTGCCTGGAGTGTAACAGGGTGGACTGAAGCTTTCTTT
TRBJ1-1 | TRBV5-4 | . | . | CASSLEGVGNTEAFF | TGTGCCAGCAGCTTGGAGGGGGTAGGGAACACTGAAGCTTTCTTT
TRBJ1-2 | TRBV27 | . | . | CASRSGEGGYTF | TGTGCCAGCAGGTCTGGCGAGGGTGGCTACACCTTC
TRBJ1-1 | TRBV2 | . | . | CASSEALGGSTEAFF | TGTGCCAGCAGTGAAGCGCTTGGGGGGAGCACTGAAGCTTTCTTT
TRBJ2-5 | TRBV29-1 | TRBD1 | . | CSAPGQVQETQYF | TGCAGCGCACCAGGACAGGTTCAAGAGACCCAGTACTTC
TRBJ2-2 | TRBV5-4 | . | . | CASSPKGAEGSTGELFF | TGTGCCAGCAGCCCTAAGGGGGCGGAGGGGAGCACCGGGGAGCTGTTTTTT
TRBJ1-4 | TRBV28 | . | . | CASRQTVANEKLFF | TGTGCCAGCAGGCAGACAGTCGCTAATGAAAAACTGTTTTTT
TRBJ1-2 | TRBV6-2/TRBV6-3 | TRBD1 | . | CASSYGRTGVYGYTF | TGTGCCAGCAGTTACGGTCGGACAGGGGTCTATGGCTACACCTTC
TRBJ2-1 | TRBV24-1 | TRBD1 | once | CATSAVSGTGRTVQFF | TGTGCCACCAGTGCCGTGTCGGGGACAGGGAGGACGGTGCAGTTCTTC
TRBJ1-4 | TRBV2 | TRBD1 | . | CASSSDRGREKLFF | TGTGCCAGCAGTTCTGACAGGGGGCGAGAAAAACTGTTTTTT
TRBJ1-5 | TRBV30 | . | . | CAWSVQTGGNQPQHF | TGTGCCTGGAGTGTACAAACCGGGGGCAATCAGCCCCAGCATTTT
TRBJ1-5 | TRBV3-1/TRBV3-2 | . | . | CASSQGPYSNQPQHF | TGTGCCAGCAGCCAAGGTCCTTATAGCAATCAGCCCCAGCATTTT
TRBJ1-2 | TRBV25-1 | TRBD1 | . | CASSEPRGQGGYGYTF | TGTGCCAGCAGTGAACCGAGGGGGCAGGGTGGCTATGGCTACACCTTC
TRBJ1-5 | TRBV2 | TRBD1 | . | CASSFQGGFNSNQPQHF | TGTGCCAGCAGTTTCCAGGGGGGCTTTAATAGCAATCAGCCCCAGCATTTT
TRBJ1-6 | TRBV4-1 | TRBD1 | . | CASSPGQGLISPLHF | TGCGCCAGCAGCCCGGGACAGGGGTTGATTTCACCCCTCCACTTT
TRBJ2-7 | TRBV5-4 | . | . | CASSLAKNRVHEQYF | TGTGCCAGCAGCTTGGCCAAGAACAGGGTCCACGAGCAGTACTTC
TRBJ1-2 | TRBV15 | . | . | CATSRDLDYGYTF | TGTGCCACCAGCAGAGATCTCGACTATGGCTACACCTTC
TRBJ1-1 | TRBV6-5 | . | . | CASSSSTEMNTEAFF | TGTGCCAGCAGTTCCTCGACAGAAATGAACACTGAAGCTTTCTTT
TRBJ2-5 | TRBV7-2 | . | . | CASSPNRDSQETQYF | TGTGCCAGCAGTCCAAATCGGGACTCACAAGAGACCCAGTACTTC
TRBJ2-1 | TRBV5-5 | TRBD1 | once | CASSTTGSYNEQFF | TGTGCCAGCAGCACGACAGGGTCCTACAATGAGCAGTTCTTC